This entry describes one T cell receptor beta chain. The target of this receptor is not known. No base qualities exist here, and no much larger clone lies one base off it. Other nucleotide sequences in the sample specify the same CDR3. This sample was included in a study of shared clonotypes between healthy human individuals (TCRdb year 2020). The study in broad terms: The cohort comprised two women and a few men aged 18 to 49 years. Per donor, three plates each were used for CD4 naive and CD4 memory, two for CD8 naive, and one for CD8 memory. To estimate repertoire size and how much clonotype sharing occurs between individuals, the study deeply sequenced the blood TCR repertoires of several healthy adults. To increase sequencing depth and limit assay-specific biases, different laboratories used diverse techniques to prepare libraries and sequence TCR repertoires. Leukapheresis yielded between about 0.85 and 9.5 billion PBMCs per donor.

Using the deep immunoSEQ assay, TCR CDR3 regions were amplified from genomic DNA by multiplex PCR. Extracted genomic DNA from each cell subset was distributed evenly across all wells of several immunoSEQ 96-well plates, and each plate was treated as a replicate. For sorted subsets, around 200 ng genomic DNA, equal to tens of thousands of T cell genomes, was loaded into each replicate PCR. Purified libraries were quantified with a Qubit 3.0 fluorometer, sized on a Bioanalyzer 2100, and re-quantified with the KAPA Library Quantification kit. A separate single-read 150-cycle Illumina NextSeq 550 flow cell was used to sequence each immunoSEQ 96-well plate. In the source study's methods: The immunoSEQ output contained only junctional sequences without quality scores, so filtering could not match that applied to full-length reads. To assign V/J genes and CDR3, sequences were annotated using PyIR, a Python wrapper for IgBLAST v1.9, with IMGT germline references. Any read was removed if the V/J assignment was weak (E-value above 1e-6), the CDR3 was missing, or the read contained stop codons, out-of-frame junctions, or ambiguous translated residues. A V3J clonotype was defined by an identical inferred V gene, J gene, and CDR3 amino acid sequence. The percentage overlap between two repertoires was calculated by dividing the number of shared unique clonotypes by the size of the smaller repertoire. Richness of each repertoire was evaluated using RTK rarefaction, the Chao1 estimator, and Recon v2.1 estimates of unobserved clonotypes. For all TCRbeta clonotypes obtained by the gDNA method from a handful of donors, generation probabilities were computed with OLGA. What TCRdb holds here is the immuneACCESS table cut down to in-frame rearrangements. Part of the clones is not present; checked against another copy, under half of the missing clones reflect an unresolved V gene, and the others are unexplained. V and J calls and clone size follow that table, whereas D and trimming were derived from the DNA. In this sample the table shows 1,400,000 or so clones, 98% of which occur a single time. 0.36% of the sample lies in the top ten.

Based on the germline V gene (reference sequence), the CDR1 and CDR2 sequences are SGHNT and YYREEE. Trimming removed 0 bases from V and 4 bases from J, leaving 2 bases between the germline ends. The CDR3 numbers 13 residues from cysteine through phenylalanine. Only the CDR3 DNA stays, 39 bases, in frame from base 1. The donors were healthy, HIV-negative adults with no recently reported acute infections or vaccinations. Every donor was a Caucasian adult living in Nashville, Tennessee, USA. CD4+ T cells were enriched by magnetic negative selection, after which naive cells were positively selected on CD45RA and the negative fraction was taken as the memory subset. After blood collection by leukapheresis, PBMCs were isolated using Ficoll-Histopaque density gradient centrifugation and then cryopreserved in the vapor phase of liquid nitrogen. Analytical flow cytometry was used to check the purity and quantity of every magnetically sorted T cell population. Each sorted fraction had its genomic DNA isolated and then quantified by UV absorbance on a Nanodrop 2000c.

Study-wide findings and limitations: Larger estimated clonotype richness was generally found for naive subsets than for memory subsets. Compared with non-shared clonotypes, clonotypes shared by all four sorted-subset donors had higher generation probabilities. Roughly 5% of naive CD4, 3% to 3.5% of naive CD8, approximately 2.2% of memory CD4, and 0.4% of memory CD8 clonotypes were shared across a few donors. Based on pairwise subsampling, the degree of clonotype sharing among donors was expected to be affected by sequencing depth. Because the study included a small number of donors, the genetic and exposure-history diversity represented was limited. Only blood was sampled, and tissue TCR repertoires likely differ from those in blood. Incomplete sequencing was indicated by rarefaction of sorted-subset datasets, despite the large sequencing depth.

Sequencing used naive CD4+ T cells sorted from blood. Interpreted using the paper, the cell subset or site label stands for: CD45RA+ positively selected. The sequence joins TRBV5-4 to TRBJ2-6, with the D gene too uncertain to name. The TCR originated in a man aged 30 to 45 in good health. The nucleotide sequence reads TGTGCCAGCAGCTTGGCCGGGGCCAACGTCCTGACTTTC. It translates to CASSLAGANVLTF.